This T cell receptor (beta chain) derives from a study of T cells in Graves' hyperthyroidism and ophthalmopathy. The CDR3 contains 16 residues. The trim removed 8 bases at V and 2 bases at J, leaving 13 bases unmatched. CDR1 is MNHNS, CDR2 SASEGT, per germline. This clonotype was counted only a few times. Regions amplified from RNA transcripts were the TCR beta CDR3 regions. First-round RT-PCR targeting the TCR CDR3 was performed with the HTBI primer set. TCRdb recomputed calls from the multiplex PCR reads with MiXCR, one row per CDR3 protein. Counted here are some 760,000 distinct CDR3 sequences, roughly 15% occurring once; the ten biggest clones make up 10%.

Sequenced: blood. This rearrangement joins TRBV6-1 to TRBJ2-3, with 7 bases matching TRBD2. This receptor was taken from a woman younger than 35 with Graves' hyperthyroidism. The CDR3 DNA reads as TGTGCCAGCTGTAAAAAAAGCGGGACTGACACAGATACGCAGTATTTT. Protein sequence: CASCKKSGTDTDTQYF.